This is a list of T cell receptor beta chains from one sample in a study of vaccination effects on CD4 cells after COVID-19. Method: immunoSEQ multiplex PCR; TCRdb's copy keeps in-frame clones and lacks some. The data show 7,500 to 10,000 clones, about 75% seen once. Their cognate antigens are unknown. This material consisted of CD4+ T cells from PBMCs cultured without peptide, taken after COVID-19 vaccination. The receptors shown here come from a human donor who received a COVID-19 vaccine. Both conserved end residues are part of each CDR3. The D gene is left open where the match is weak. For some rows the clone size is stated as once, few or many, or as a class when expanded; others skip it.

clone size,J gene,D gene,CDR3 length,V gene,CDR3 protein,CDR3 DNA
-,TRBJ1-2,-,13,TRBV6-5,CASSLQMNYGYTF,TGTGCCAGCAGTTTACAGATGAACTATGGCTACACCTTC
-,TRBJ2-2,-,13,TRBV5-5,CASSLATREVQFF,TGTGCCAGCAGCTTGGCCACCAGGGAGGTTCAGTTTTTT
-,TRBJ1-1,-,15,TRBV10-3,CAIRTREEANTEAFF,TGTGCCATCAGAACCAGGGAGGAGGCGAACACTGAAGCTTTCTTT
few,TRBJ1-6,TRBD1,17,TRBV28,CASSQTRGSSYNSPLHF,TGTGCCAGCAGTCAGACCAGGGGGAGCTCCTATAATTCACCCCTCCACTTT
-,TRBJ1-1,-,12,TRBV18,CASSPPQGRAFF,TGTGCCAGCTCACCGCCACAGGGTCGAGCTTTCTTT
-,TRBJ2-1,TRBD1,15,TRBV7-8,CASSLDLQGSDEQFF,TGTGCCAGCAGCTTAGACCTACAGGGGTCGGACGAGCAGTTCTTC
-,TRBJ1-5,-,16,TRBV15,CATSRDPTGAGQPQHF,TGTGCCACCAGCAGAGATCCCACGGGGGCGGGCCAGCCCCAGCATTTT
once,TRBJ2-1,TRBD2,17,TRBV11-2,CASSLATSGRVINEQFF,TGTGCCAGCAGCTTAGCGACTAGCGGGAGGGTAATCAATGAGCAGTTCTTC
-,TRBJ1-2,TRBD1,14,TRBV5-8,CASSPGQINYGYTF,TGTGCCAGCAGCCCGGGACAGATTAACTATGGCTACACCTTC
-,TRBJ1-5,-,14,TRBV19,CASRPRPSNQPQHF,TGTGCCAGTAGACCGAGGCCTAGCAATCAGCCCCAGCATTTT
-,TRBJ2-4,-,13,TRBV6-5,CASSYDRMAIQYF,TGTGCCAGCAGTTACGATAGAATGGCCATTCAGTACTTC
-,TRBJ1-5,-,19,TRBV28,CASSSLQGALLYSNQPQHF,TGTGCCAGCAGTTCCCTACAGGGTGCCCTGCTCTATAGCAATCAGCCCCAGCATTTT
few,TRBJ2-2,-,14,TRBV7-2,CASSLDGGTGELFF,TGTGCCAGCAGCTTAGACGGTGGCACCGGGGAGCTGTTTTTT
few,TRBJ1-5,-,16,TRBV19,CASSITVGREGQPQHF,TGTGCCAGTAGTATAACGGTTGGGAGGGAAGGGCAGCCCCAGCATTTT
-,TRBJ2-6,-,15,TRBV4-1,CASSQAPSGANVLTF,TGCGCCAGCAGCCAAGCACCCTCTGGGGCCAACGTCCTGACTTTC
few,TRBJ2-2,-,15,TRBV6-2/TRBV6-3,CASSYPGQNTGELFF,TGTGCCAGCAGTTACCCGGGACAGAACACCGGGGAGCTGTTTTTT
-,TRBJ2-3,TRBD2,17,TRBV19,CASSLGTSGGYTDTQYF,TGTGCCAGTAGTCTTGGGACTAGCGGGGGTTACACAGATACGCAGTATTTT
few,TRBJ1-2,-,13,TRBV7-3,CASSLTEVAGYTF,TGTGCCAGCAGCTTAACGGAGGTCGCTGGCTACACCTTC
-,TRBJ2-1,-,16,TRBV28,CASSLKGRPPYNEQFF,TGTGCCAGCAGTTTGAAAGGGAGGCCCCCCTACAATGAGCAGTTCTTC
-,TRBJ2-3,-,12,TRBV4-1,CASSQGQGTQYF,TGCGCCAGCAGCCAAGGGCAGGGTACGCAGTATTTT
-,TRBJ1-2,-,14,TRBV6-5,CASSYVGVRDGYTF,TGTGCCAGCAGTTACGTCGGGGTGAGGGATGGCTACACCTTC
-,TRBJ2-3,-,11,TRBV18,CASSPTDTQYF,TGTGCCAGCTCGCCCACAGATACGCAGTATTTT
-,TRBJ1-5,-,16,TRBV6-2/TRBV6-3,CASSPSNQDGNQPQHF,TGTGCCAGCAGTCCAAGCAATCAGGACGGCAATCAGCCCCAGCATTTT
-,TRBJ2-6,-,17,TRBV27,CASSLLTRSSGANVLTF,TGTGCCAGCAGTTTATTAACGCGGAGCTCTGGGGCCAACGTCCTGACTTTC
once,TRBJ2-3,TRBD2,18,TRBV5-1,CASSLVGAGGPFTGTQYF,TGCGCCAGCAGCTTGGTAGGAGCGGGGGGGCCCTTCACCGGTACGCAGTATTTT
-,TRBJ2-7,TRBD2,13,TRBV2,CASRASGGHEQYF,TGTGCCAGCAGGGCTAGCGGGGGACACGAGCAGTACTTC
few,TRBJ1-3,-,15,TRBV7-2,CASSLQDSSGNTIYF,TGTGCCAGCAGCTTACAGGACAGCTCTGGAAACACCATATATTTT
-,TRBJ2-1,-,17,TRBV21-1,CASSSKRGLAGHNEQFF,TGTGCCAGCAGCAGTAAACGGGGACTAGCGGGACACAATGAGCAGTTCTTC
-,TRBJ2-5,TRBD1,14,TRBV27,CASSPGQGMGAQYF,TGTGCCAGCAGTCCGGGACAGGGGATGGGAGCCCAGTACTTC
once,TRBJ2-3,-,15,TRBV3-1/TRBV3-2,CASSLLGVSTDTQYF,TGTGCCAGCAGTCTCTTAGGAGTAAGCACAGATACGCAGTATTTT
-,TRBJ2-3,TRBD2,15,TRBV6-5,CASSYSGLTADTQYF,TGTGCCAGCAGTTACTCGGGACTAACGGCAGATACGCAGTATTTT
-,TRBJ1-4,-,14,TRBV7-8,CASSPGGWSEKLFF,TGTGCCAGCAGCCCCGGAGGGTGGAGTGAAAAACTGTTTTTT
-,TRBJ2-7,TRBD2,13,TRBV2,CASRIFGGGEQYF,TGTGCCAGCAGGATTTTCGGGGGGGGCGAGCAGTACTTC
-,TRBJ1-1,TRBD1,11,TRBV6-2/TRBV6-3,CASGQGGRGFF,TGTGCCAGCGGCCAGGGGGGAAGAGGTTTCTTT
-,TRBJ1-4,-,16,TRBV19,CASSIESALSNEKLFF,TGTGCCAGTAGTATAGAGTCCGCACTATCTAATGAAAAACTGTTTTTT
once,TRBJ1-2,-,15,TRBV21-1,CASSKGPRSLYGYTF,TGTGCCAGCAGCAAAGGGCCCAGGTCACTCTATGGCTACACCTTC
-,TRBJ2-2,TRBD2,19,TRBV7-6,CASSLAEGSAGANTGELFF,TGTGCCAGCAGCTTAGCAGAGGGATCAGCGGGGGCGAACACCGGGGAGCTGTTTTTT
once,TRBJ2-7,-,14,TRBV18,CASSLDRAEGEQYF,TGTGCCAGCTCCCTAGATCGGGCGGAGGGCGAGCAGTACTTC
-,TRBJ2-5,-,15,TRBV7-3,CASSLIAGAGETQYF,TGTGCCAGCAGCTTAATTGCGGGGGCGGGTGAGACCCAGTACTTC
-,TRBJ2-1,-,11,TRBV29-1,CSVSNGREQFF,TGCAGCGTAAGCAATGGGCGTGAGCAGTTCTTC
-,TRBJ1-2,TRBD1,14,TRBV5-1,CASSQRTGNYGYTF,TGCGCCAGCAGCCAGAGGACAGGGAACTATGGCTACACCTTC
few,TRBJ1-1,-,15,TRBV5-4,CASSSGDLGNTEAFF,TGTGCCAGCAGCTCGGGGGACCTTGGGAACACTGAAGCTTTCTTT